This T cell receptor (beta chain) was recorded in a study of blood T cell repertoires in COVID-19. Study summary: Whether acute or convalescent, the COVID-19 samples came from the United States, Italy and Spain.

Germline V CDR1 and CDR2: KGHSH, LQKENI. The CDR3 runs 16 residues. V lost 0 bases to trimming and J lost 5 bases, with 16 bases between them. TCRdb keeps only in-frame clones here, not all; method: immunoSEQ multiplex PCR. The repertoire holds about 130,000 clones, with around 86% as singletons. The sample comprised peripheral blood. The chain uses TRBV18 and TRBJ1-1, with D possibly TRBD1 on 5 matching bases. The source is a man aged 60-69 years with acute or convalescent COVID-19. This CDR3 reads CASSPPVGQGGTEAFF. DNA of the CDR3: TGTGCCAGCTCACCACCGGTGGGGCAGGGAGGGACTGAAGCTTTCTTT.